This T cell receptor beta chain stems from a study of regulatory T cells in long-lasting Graves disease. Findings and caveats of the study: Persistent cases favored TRBV28, TRBJ1-2 and TRBJ2-5.

The CDR3 is made up of 13 amino acids. V was trimmed by 7 bases and J by 4 bases, leaving 13 bases between them. Relying on iRepertoire HTBI primers and Arm-PCR of CDR3 regions, the team built TCR beta libraries. TCRdb fed the multiplex PCR reads into MiXCR, producing one record per CDR3 protein. This table holds roughly 500,000 distinct CDR3 sequences, around 21% found once. The time point is: persistent/refractory GD, antithyroid drugs over 5 years with positive TRAb. There was RNA extracted from PBMCs, and the TCR library was made from it. In each case, Graves' disease was diagnosed per American Thyroid Association guidelines. Turning to this clonotype: What it binds is not known. A much larger clone is a single base away; this may be a read error.

The sequence came from a female donor with Graves disease. The sequencing here drew on peripheral blood mononuclear cells (PBMCs), taken when the disease was refractory, from a patient treated with antithyroid drugs. The chain carries TRBV12-3 or TRBV12-4 and TRBJ1-2; perhaps TRBD1 as D (5 bases). The CDR3: CASKGRTIYGYTF. The CDR3 DNA is TGTGCCAGCAAGGGGCGAACTATCTATGGCTACACCTTC.